Here is one T cell receptor (beta chain) with its context. The target antigen is unknown. The V segment lost 2 bases and the J segment 5 bases; nucleotides outside the gene matches: 3. CDR1 is SGHTA, CDR2 FQGNSA, per germline. The CDR3 sequence is 14 residues long. The data are from a study of fetal regulatory T cell absence and autoimmunity. Whole-study findings and limits: TRB gene family usage was broadly similar in cord blood and pancreas. Pancreas TCRs were oligoclonally enriched versus cord blood, some clones over 95-fold. Antigen-driven pancreatic autoimmunity before birth in IPEX was inferred from oligoclonal enrichment.

The repertoire was sequenced with immunoSEQ multiplex PCR; TCRdb's copy has only in-frame clones and lacks some. The sample has more than 85,000 clones, around 72% seen once. Input material: pancreas tissue. The rearrangement joins TRBV7-2 to TRBJ1-5; 7 positions agree with TRBD1. This TCR came from a male donor with IPEX syndrome. The CDR3 bases are TGTGCCAGCAGCTTAACAGGGGCTGATCAGCCCCAGCATTTT. Translation gives CASSLTGADQPQHF.